This T cell receptor beta chain was found in a study of T cell responses to AZD1222 COVID-19 vaccine. Libraries were prepared by immunoSEQ multiplex PCR; TCRdb keeps only in-frame clonotypes and omits some of them. The sample comprises 150,000 or so clones, around 92% of which are singletons, and around 3.5% rests with the top ten. CDR3 length: 16 amino acids. Per the germline V gene, CDR1 is MNHEY and CDR2 is SMNVEV (reference sequence). V gave up 6 bases and J gave up 3 bases; unmatched junction bases: 12. The chain is built from TRBV27 and TRBJ1-1, with 8 bases lining up with TRBD1. The material sequenced was peripheral blood, taken 28 days after the second AZD1222 dose. This sequence originates from an adult who received the AZD1222 COVID-19 vaccine. CDR3 DNA: TGTGCCAGCAGAGATAAACAGGGGGAATGGCACACTGAAGCTTTCTTT. It codes for CASRDKQGEWHTEAFF.